Sequencing of this T cell receptor (beta chain) was carried out in a study of blood T cell repertoires in COVID-19. Whole-study context: T cells, B-cell-depleted T cells, or PBMCs provided the cDNA or gDNA that served as material.

This CDR3 has 14 residues. V shed 4 bases and J 7 bases; nucleotides not matched to a gene: 5. Germline CDR1 and CDR2: SGHRS and YFSETQ. TCRdb's copy holds only in-frame clones and misses some; the assay was immunoSEQ multiplex PCR. The data contain about 150,000 clones, approximately 90% of them singletons. Study members were between about 18 and 100 years old and lived in about two dozen US regions. A COVID-19 case was met by exposed participants within 2 weeks before study entry. The chain recombines TRBV5-1 with TRBJ1-4, with 9 positions matching TRBD1. The sequenced sample consisted of PBMCs or T cells enriched from blood (not recorded which). The TCR comes from a woman aged 35 to 49 who had been exposed to COVID-19. The CDR3 nucleotides read TGCGCCAGCAGCACGGGACAGGGTGTTGAAAAACTGTTTTTT. This gives the protein CASSTGQGVEKLFF.